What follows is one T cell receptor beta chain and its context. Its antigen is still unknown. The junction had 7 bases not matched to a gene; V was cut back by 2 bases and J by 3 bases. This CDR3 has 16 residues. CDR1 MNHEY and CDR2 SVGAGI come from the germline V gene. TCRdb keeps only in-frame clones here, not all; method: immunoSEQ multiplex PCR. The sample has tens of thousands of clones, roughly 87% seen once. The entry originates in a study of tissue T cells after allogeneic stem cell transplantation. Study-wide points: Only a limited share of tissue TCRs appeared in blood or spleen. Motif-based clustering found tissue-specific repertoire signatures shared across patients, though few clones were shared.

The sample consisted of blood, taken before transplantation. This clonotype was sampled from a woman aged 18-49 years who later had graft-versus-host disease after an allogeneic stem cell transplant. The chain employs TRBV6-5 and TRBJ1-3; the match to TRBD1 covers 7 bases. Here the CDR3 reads CASSYEGGSGGNTIYF. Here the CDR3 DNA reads TGTGCCAGCAGTTACGAAGGGGGCTCGGGTGGAAACACCATATATTTT.